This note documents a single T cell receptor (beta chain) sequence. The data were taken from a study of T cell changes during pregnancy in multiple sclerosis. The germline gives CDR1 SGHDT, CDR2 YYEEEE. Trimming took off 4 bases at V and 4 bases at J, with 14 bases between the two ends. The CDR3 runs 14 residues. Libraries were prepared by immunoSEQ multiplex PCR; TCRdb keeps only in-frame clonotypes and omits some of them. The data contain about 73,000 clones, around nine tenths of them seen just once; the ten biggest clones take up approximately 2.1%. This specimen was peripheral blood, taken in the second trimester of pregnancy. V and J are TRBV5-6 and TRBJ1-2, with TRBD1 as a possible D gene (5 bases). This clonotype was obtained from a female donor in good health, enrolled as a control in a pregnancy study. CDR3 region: CASSGGREVYGYTF. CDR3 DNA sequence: TGTGCCAGCAGCGGGGGTCGGGAGGTCTATGGCTACACCTTC.